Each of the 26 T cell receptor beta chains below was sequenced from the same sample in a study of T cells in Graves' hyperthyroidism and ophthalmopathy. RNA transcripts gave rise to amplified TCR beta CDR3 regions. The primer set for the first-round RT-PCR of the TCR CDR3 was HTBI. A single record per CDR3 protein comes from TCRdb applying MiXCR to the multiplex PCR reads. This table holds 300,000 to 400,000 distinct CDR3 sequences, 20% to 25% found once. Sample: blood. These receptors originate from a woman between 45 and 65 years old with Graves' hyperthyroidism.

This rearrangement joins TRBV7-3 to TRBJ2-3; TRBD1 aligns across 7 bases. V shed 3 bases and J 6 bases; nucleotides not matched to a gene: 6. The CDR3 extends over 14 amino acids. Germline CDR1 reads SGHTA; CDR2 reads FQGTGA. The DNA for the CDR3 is TGTGCCAGCAGCTTGACAGGGAGAAAGGATACGCAGTATTTT. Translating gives CASSLTGRKDTQYF.

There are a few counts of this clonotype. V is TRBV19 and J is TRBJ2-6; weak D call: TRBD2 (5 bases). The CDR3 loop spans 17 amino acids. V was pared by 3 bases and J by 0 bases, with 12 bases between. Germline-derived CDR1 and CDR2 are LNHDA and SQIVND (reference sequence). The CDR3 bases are TGTGCCAGTAGTATCCGGGGAGCCATCTCTGGGGCCAACGTCCTGACTTTC. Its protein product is CASSIRGAISGANVLTF.

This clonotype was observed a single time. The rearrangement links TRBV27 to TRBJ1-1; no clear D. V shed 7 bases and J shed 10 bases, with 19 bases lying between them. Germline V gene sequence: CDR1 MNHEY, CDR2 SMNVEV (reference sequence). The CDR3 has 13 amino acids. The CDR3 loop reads CASKKTELSRAFF. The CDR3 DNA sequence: TGTGCCAGCAAGAAAACCGAGCTATCTCGAGCTTTCTTT.

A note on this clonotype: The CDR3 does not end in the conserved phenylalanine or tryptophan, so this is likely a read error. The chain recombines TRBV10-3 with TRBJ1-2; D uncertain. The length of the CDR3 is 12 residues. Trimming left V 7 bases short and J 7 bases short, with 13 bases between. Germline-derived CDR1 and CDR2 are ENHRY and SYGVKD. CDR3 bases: TGTGCCATCATGGGAGGAGAGTCTGGCTACACCCTC. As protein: CAIMGGESGYTL.

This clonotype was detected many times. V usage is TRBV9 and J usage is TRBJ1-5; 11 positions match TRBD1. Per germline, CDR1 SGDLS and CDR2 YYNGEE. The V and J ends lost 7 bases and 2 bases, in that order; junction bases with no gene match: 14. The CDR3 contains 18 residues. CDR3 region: CASPTAGQGEVGNQPQHF. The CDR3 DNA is TGTGCCAGCCCAACAGCGGGACAGGGGGAGGTGGGCAATCAGCCCCAGCATTTT.

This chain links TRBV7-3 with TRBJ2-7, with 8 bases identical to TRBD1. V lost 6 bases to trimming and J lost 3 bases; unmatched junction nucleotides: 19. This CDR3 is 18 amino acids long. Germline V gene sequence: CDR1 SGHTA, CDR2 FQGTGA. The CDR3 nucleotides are TGTGCCAGCAGTCAGACAGGGGTTAAGCCCCAACTGTTCTACGAGCAGTACTTC. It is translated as CASSQTGVKPQLFYEQYF.

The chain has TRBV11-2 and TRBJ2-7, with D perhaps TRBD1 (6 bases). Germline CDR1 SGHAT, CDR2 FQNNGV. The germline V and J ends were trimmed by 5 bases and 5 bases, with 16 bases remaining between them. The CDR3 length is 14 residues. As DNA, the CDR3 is TGTGCCAGCAGCCCCGGGGACATGTCCCACGAGCAGTACTTC. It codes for CASSPGDMSHEQYF. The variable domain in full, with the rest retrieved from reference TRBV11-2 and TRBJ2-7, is EAGVAQSPRYKIIEKRQSVAFWCNPISGHATLYWYQQILGQGPKLLIQFQNNGVVDDSQLPKDRFSAERLKGVDSTLKIQPAKLEDSAVYLCASSPGDMSHEQYFGPGTRLTVT.

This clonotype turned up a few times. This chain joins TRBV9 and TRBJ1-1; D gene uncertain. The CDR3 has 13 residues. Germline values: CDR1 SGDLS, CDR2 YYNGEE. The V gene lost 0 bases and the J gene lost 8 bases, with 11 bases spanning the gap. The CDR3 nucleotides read TGTGCCAGCAGCGTAGTTGATAGTAGCGAAGCTTTCTTT. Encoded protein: CASSVVDSSEAFF.

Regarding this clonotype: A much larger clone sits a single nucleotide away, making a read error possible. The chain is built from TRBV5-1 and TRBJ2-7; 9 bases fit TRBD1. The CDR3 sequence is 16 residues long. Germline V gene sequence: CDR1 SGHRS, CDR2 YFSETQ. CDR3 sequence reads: CASSPWGQGSSYGQYF. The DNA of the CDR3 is TGCGCCAGCAGCCCGTGGGGACAGGGAAGCTCCTACGGGCAGTACTTC.

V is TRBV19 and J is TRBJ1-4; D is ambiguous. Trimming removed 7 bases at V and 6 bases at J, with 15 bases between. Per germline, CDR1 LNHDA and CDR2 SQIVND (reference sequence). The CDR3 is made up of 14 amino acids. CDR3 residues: CASTLRWGDEKLFF. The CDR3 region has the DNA TGTGCCAGTACCCTAAGGTGGGGTGATGAAAAACTGTTTTTT.

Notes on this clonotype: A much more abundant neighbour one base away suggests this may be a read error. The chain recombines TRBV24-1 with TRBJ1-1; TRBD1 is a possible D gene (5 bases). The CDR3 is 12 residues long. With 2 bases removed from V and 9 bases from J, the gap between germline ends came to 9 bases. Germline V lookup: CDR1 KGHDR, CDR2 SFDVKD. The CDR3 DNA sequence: TGTGCCACCAGTGATTGGGGGACTAAAGCTTTCTTT. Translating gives CATSDWGTKAFF.

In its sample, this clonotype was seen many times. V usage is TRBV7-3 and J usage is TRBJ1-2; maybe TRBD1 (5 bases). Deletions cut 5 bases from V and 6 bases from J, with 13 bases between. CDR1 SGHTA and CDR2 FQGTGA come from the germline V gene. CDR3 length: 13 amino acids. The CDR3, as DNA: TGTGCCAGCAGCCCGGGACCTAGGGATGGCTACACCTTC. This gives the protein CASSPGPRDGYTF.

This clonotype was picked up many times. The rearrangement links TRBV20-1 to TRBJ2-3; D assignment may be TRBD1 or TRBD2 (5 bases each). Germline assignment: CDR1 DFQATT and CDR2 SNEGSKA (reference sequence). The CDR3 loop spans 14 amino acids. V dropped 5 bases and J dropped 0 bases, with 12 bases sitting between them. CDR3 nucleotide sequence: TGCAGTGCTGAGGGACGTAGTAGCACAGATACGCAGTATTTT. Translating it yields CSAEGRSSTDTQYF.

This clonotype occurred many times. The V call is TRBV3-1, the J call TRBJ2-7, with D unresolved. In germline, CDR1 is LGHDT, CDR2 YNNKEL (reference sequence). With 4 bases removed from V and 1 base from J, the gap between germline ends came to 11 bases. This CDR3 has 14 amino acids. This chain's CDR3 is CASSLKSVSYEQYF. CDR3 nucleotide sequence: TGTGCCAGCAGCCTAAAGAGCGTATCCTACGAGCAGTACTTC.

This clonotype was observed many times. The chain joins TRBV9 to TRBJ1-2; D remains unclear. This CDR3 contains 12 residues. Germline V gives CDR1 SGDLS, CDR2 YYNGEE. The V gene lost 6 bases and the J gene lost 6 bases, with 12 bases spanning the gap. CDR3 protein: CASNLAGDGYTF. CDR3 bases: TGTGCCAGCAACCTCGCGGGCGATGGCTACACCTTC. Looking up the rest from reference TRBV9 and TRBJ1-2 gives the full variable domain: DSGVTQTPKHLITATGQRVTLRCSPRSGDLSVYWYQQSLDQGLQFLIQYYNGEERAKGNILERFSAQQFPDLHSELNLSSLELGDSALYFCASNLAGDGYTFGSGTRLTVV.

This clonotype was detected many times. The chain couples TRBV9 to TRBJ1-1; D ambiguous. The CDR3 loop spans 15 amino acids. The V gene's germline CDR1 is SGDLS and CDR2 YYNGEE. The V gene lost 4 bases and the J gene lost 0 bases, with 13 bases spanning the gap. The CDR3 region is CASSPWTGLNTEAFF. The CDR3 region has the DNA TGTGCCAGCAGCCCATGGACTGGGCTGAACACTGAAGCTTTCTTT.

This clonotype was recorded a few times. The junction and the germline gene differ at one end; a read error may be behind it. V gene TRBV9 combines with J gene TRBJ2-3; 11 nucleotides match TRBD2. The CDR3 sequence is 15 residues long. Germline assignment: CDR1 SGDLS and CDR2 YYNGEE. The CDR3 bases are TGTGCCGGCAGTGAGACTAGCGGGGACACAGATACGCAGTATTTT. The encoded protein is CAGSETSGDTDTQYF.

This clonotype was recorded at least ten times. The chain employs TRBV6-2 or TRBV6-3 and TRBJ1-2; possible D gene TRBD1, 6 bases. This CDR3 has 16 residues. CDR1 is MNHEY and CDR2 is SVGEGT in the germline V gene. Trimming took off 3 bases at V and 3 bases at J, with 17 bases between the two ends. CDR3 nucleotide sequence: TGTGCCAGCAGTTATTCCGGGACCCCAGGGGACTATGGCTACACCTTC. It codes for CASSYSGTPGDYGYTF.

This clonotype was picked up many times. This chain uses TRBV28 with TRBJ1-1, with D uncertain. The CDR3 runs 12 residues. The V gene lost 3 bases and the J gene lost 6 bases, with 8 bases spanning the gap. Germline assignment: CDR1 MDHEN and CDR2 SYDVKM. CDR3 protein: CASSLSEPEAFF. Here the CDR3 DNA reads TGTGCCAGCAGTTTGTCCGAGCCTGAAGCTTTCTTT.

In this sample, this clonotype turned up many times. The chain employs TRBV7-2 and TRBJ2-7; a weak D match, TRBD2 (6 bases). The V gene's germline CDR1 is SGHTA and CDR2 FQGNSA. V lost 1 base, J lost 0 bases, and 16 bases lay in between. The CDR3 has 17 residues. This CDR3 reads CASSLVAAGRSSYEQYF. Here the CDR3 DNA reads TGTGCCAGCAGCTTAGTAGCCGCGGGGAGAAGCTCCTACGAGCAGTACTTC.

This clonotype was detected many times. The CDR3 protein is CAISRSDVNEQFF. DNA for the CDR3: TGTGCCATCAGTAGATCGGACGTCAATGAGCAGTTCTTC. The rearrangement links TRBV10-3 to TRBJ2-1; D unclear. The V gene lost 5 bases and the J gene lost 6 bases, with 11 bases spanning the gap. This CDR3 has 13 residues. Looked up from germline, CDR1 is ENHRY and CDR2 is SYGVKD.

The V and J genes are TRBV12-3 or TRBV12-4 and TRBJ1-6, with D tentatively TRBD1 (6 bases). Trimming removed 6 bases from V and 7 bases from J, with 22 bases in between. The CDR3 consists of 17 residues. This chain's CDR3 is CASSRLGGRMLNSPLHF. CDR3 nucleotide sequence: TGTGCCAGCAGCCGTTTGGGGGGGCGTATGTTAAATTCACCCCTCCACTTT.

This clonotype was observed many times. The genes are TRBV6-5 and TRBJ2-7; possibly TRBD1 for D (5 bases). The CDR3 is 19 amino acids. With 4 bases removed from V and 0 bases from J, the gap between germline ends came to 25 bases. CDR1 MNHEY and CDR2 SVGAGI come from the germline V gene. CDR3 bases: TGTGCCAGCAGTTCCCTGCGGAGACAGAGGTCCTTATACTCCTACGAGCAGTACTTC. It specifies CASSSLRRQRSLYSYEQYF.

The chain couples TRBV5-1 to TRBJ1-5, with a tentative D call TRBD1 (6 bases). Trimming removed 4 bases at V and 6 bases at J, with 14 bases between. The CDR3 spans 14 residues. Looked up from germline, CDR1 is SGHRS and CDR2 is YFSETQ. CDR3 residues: CASSPQTGGQPQHF. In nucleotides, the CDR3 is TGCGCCAGCAGCCCCCAGACAGGAGGTCAGCCCCAGCATTTT.

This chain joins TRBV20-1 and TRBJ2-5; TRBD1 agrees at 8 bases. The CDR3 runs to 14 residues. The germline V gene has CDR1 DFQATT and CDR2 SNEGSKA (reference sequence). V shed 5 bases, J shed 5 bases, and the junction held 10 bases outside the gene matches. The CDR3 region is CSALQGVRTETQYF. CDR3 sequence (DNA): TGCAGTGCTTTACAGGGGGTTAGGACGGAGACCCAGTACTTC.

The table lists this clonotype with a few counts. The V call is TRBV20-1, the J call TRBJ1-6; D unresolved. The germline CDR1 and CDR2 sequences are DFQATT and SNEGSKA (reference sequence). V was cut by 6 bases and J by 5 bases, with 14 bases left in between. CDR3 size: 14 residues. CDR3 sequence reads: CSAKEFGNNSPLHF. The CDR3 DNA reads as TGCAGTGCGAAGGAATTCGGGAATAATTCACCCCTCCACTTT.